The 9 T cell receptor beta chains below were found in one sample sequenced in a study of T cell repertoires in cytomegalovirus infection. TCRdb itself ran the reads through MiXCR, one entry per CDR3 protein. The sample holds about 740,000 distinct CDR3 sequences, approximately 34% seen once. Sequencing was done on a sample of PBMCs. These receptors originate from a human donor in good health (CMV status not recorded). Some clones in this sample may be carry-over from other donors' samples.

V and J are TRBV12-3 or TRBV12-4 and TRBJ2-1; TRBD1 matches 9 bases. The CDR3 is 15 amino acids. The J segment lost 6 bases and the V segment lost 4 bases, leaving 7 bases of the junction unmatched. The CDR3 loop reads CASSSSGTGSNEQFF. CDR3 in DNA: TGTGCCAGCAGTTCTTCCGGGACAGGGTCCAATGAGCAGTTCTTC.

The rearrangement links TRBV7-2 to TRBJ1-4; TRBD1 might be the D (6 bases). V lost 5 bases and J 7 bases, leaving 14 bases between the germline ends. In germline, CDR1 is SGHTA, CDR2 FQGNSA. The CDR3 consists of 14 residues. The CDR3 protein is CASSTQGRGEKLFF. CDR3 nucleotide sequence: TGTGCCAGCAGCACTCAGGGGAGGGGTGAAAAACTGTTTTTT.

With regard to this clonotype: Its ends do not fully match the called genes, so a read error is possible. The chain is built from TRBV20-1 and TRBJ2-7; 15 nucleotides line up with TRBD2. From germline, CDR1 is DFQATT and CDR2 SNEGSKA (reference sequence). This CDR3 region has 16 residues. The DNA for the CDR3 is TGCAGTGCTAGAGATAGGGGACTAGCGGGAGGTTACGAGCAGTACTTT. Translated: CSARDRGLAGGYEQYF.

This chain links TRBV28 with TRBJ1-5; D not certain. The germline V gene has CDR1 MDHEN and CDR2 SYDVKM. The length of the CDR3 is 16 residues. The germline V and J ends were trimmed by 2 bases and 0 bases, with 11 bases remaining between them. CDR3 protein: CASSLAARLSNQPQHF. The DNA for the CDR3 is TGTGCCAGCAGTTTAGCGGCCCGGCTTAGCAATCAGCCCCAGCATTTT. The whole variable domain, filled in from reference TRBV28 and TRBJ1-5, reads DVKVTQSSRYLVKRTGEKVFLECVQDMDHENMFWYRQDPGLGLRLIYFSYDVKMKEKGDIPEGYSVSREKKERFSLILESASTNQTSMYLCASSLAARLSNQPQHFGDGTRLSIL.

This clonotype was recorded many times. The chain links TRBV28 to TRBJ1-4; D remains ambiguous. CDR1 is MDHEN and CDR2 is SYDVKM in the germline V gene. The CDR3 has 15 residues. The ends were cut back, 6 bases at V and 4 bases at J, with 15 bases in the middle. CDR3 residues: CASRPGKTGNEKLFF. In DNA form, the CDR3 reads TGTGCCAGCAGACCCGGGAAGACGGGTAATGAAAAACTGTTTTTT.

This rearrangement joins TRBV20-1 to TRBJ2-5; D may be TRBD2 (5 bases). The V end was cut by 1 base, the J end by 0 bases, with 9 bases between. The CDR3 is 14 amino acids. The V gene's germline CDR1 is DFQATT and CDR2 SNEGSKA (reference sequence). The CDR3 is CSARARTHQETQYF. In DNA form, the CDR3 reads TGCAGTGCTAGAGCTAGGACTCACCAAGAGACCCAGTACTTC.

Notes on this clonotype: A much more abundant neighbour one base away suggests this may be a read error. CDR3 coding DNA: TGTGCCATCAGCTTTCGGGCTGAAACTGAAGCTTTCTTT. The encoded protein is CAISFRAETEAFF. This chain joins TRBV7-2 and TRBJ1-1, with D hard to call. Germline lookup yields CDR1 SGHTA and CDR2 FQGNSA. The CDR3 is 13 residues long.

The chain links TRBV28 to TRBJ2-1; D call uncertain. This CDR3 is 16 amino acids long. V was shortened by 4 bases and J by 7 bases, with 20 bases between the two germline ends. The germline CDR1 and CDR2 sequences are MDHEN and SYDVKM. CDR3 sequence: CASSYSRTAPRNEQFF. CDR3 sequence (DNA): TGTGCCAGCAGTTACTCCAGGACGGCGCCACGGAATGAGCAGTTCTTC.

About this clonotype: A much larger clone differs by one base, so this may be a read error. The J gene is TRBJ2-4, the V gene TRBV7-2; D could derive from TRBD1 or TRBD2 (5 bases each). Germline assignment: CDR1 SGHTA and CDR2 FQGNSA. Trimming stripped 6 bases from V and 5 bases from J, with 14 bases between. This CDR3 region has 14 residues. DNA for the CDR3: TGTGCCAGCAGTCATATTCCGGGACAAAACATTCAGTACTTC. Its translation: CASSHIPGQNIQYF.